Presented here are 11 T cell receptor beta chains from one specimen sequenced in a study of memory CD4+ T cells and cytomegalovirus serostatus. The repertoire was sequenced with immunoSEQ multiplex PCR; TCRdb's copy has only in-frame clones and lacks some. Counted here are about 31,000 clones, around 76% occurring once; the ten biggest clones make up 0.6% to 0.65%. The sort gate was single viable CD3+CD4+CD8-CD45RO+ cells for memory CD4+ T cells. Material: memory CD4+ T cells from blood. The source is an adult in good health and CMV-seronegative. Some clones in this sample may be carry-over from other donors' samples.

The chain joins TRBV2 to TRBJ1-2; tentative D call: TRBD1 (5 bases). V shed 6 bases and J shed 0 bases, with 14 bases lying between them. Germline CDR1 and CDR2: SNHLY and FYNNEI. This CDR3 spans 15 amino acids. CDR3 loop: CASSGHLQANYGYTF. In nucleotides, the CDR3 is TGTGCCAGCAGCGGACATTTACAAGCTAACTATGGCTACACCTTC.

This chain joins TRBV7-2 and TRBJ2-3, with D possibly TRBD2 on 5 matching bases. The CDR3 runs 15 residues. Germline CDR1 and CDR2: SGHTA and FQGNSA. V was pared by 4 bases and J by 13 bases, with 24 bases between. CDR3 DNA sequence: TGTGCCAGCAGCTCCGGACTCGTTGGAAACAGATACGAGTATTTT. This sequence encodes CASSSGLVGNRYEYF.

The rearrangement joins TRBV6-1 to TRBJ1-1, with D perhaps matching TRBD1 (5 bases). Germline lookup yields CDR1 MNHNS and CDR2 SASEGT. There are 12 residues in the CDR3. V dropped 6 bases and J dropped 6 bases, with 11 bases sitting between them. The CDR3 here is CASSRDESEAFF. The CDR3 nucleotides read TGTGCCAGCAGCAGGGACGAATCTGAAGCTTTCTTT.

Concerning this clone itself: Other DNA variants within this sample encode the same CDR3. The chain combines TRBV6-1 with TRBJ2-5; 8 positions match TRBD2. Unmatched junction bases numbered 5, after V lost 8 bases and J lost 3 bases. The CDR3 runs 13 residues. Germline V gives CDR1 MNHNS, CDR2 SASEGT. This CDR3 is CASVRGGEETQYF. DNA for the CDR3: TGTGCCAGCGTCCGGGGGGGGGAAGAGACCCAGTACTTC.

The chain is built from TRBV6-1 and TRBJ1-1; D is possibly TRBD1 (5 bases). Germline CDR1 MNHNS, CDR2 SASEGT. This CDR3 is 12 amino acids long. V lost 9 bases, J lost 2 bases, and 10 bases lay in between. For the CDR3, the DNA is TGTGCCAGTGGGGGAGATAACACTGAAGCTTTCTTT. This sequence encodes CASGGDNTEAFF.

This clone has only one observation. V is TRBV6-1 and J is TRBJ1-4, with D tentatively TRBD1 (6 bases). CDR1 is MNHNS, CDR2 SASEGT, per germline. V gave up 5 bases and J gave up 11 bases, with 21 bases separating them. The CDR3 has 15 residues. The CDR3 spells CASSSLDSRFPKLFF. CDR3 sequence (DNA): TGTGCCAGCAGTTCTCTGGACAGCAGATTTCCCAAACTGTTTTTT.

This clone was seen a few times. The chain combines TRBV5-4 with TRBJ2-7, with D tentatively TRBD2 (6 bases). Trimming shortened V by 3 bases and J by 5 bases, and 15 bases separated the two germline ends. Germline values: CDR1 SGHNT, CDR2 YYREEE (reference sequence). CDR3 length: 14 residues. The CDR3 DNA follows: TGTGCCAGCAGCTCGGGCGGAGGGACGGACGAGCAGTACTTC. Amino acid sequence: CASSSGGGTDEQYF. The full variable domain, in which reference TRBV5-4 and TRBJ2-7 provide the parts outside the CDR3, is ETGVTQSPTHLIKTRGQQVTLRCSSQSGHNTVSWYQQALGQGPQFIFQYYREEENGRGNFPPRFSGLQFPNYSSELNVNALELDDSALYLCASSSGGGTDEQYFGPGTRLTVT.

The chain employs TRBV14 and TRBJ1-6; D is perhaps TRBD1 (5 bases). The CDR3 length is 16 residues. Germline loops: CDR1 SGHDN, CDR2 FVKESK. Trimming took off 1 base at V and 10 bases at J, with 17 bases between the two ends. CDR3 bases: TGTGCCAGCAGCCAAGGGGCAGGGAGAGTCGGCTCACCCCTCCACTTT. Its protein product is CASSQGAGRVGSPLHF.

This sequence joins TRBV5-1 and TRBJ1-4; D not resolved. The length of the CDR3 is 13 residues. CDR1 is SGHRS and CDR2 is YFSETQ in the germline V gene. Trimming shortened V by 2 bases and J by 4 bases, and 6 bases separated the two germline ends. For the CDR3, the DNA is TGCGCCAGCAGCTTTACGGGTAATGAAAAACTGTTTTTT. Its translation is CASSFTGNEKLFF.

CDR3 amino acids: CASSLEAGYTF. Here the CDR3 DNA reads TGTGCCAGCAGCTTAGAGGCCGGCTACACCTTC. The genes are TRBV7-9 and TRBJ1-2; D is ambiguous. The ends were cut back, 1 base at V and 8 bases at J, with 5 bases in the middle. The germline V gene has CDR1 SEHNR and CDR2 FQNEAQ (reference sequence). The CDR3 has 11 residues.

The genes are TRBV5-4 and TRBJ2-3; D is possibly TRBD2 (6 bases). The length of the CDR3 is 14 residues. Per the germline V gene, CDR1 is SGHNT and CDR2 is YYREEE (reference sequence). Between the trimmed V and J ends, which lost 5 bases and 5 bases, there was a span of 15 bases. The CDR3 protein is CASRPTSEVDTQYF. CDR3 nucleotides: TGTGCCAGCAGGCCGACTAGTGAGGTAGATACGCAGTATTTT.